The rows below give T cell receptor beta chains drawn from one sample of a study of T cells after yellow fever vaccination. TCRdb reprocessed the 5' RACE reads with MiXCR, giving one entry per CDR3 protein. This sample yields hundreds of thousands of distinct CDR3 sequences, of which around a fifth are seen a single time; about 16% belongs to the top ten. The sequences come from PBMCs, collected less than 25 days after the first yellow fever vaccination. The receptors shown here come from a man between 18 and 35 years old who received the YFV17D yellow fever vaccine. Both conserved end residues are trimmed from each CDR3.

v_call	cdr3_aa
TRBV5-4	AVAEGDGNEQF
TRBV7-9	ASSPSTYEQY
TRBV4-1	ASSRLKGSSYEQY
TRBV24-1	ATSGQMGGNGYT
TRBV3-1	ASSQGRQLAF
TRBV4-3	ASSQDTRRNTEAF
TRBV4-1	ASSQEEGDEAF
TRBV11-2	ASSAQRFERGAPYEQY
TRBV5-1	ASSLERVVNEQF
TRBV18	ASSPRRGDGYT
TRBV2	ASSRTGGWYTEAF
TRBV12-3/TRBV12-4	ASSFGRLAGVTDTQY
TRBV5-4	ASSLKRGNNEQF
TRBV4-3	ASSPDGDSPLH
TRBV20-1	SAARLAGTETQY
TRBV30	AWTGGDEKLF
TRBV2	ASTGNTEAF
TRBV4-1	ASSQARQGADGYT
TRBV18	ASSPPGQGVYNEQF
TRBV4-1	ASSQGGGEAF
TRBV5-1	ASSLDSSNEKLF
TRBV9	ASSVVSSTDTQY
TRBV7-2	ASSTGGVAYEQY
TRBV5-6	ASSLGTGVHNEQF
TRBV20-1	SAAEANSPLH
TRBV24-1	ATSDFGQGDEQF
TRBV5-1	ASSLGTQGNEQY
TRBV27	ASSSVNTGELF
TRBV6-4	ASKETGNTEAF
TRBV20-1	SAWTSGGNYTDTQY
TRBV6-2/TRBV6-3	ASSYSFGGGYT
TRBV6-1	ASRRTGATYEQY
TRBV7-8	ASTRGDASGNTIY
TRBV5-1	ASSTGQRGNEKLF
TRBV7-6	ASSLEGTVEKLF
TRBV15	ATSSLDRGQYTGELF
TRBV12-3/TRBV12-4	ASRPGENTGELF
TRBV24-1	ATSDPGQGNNEQF
TRBV7-9	ASSAGDGGRYEQY
TRBV7-9	ASSFTGLKHTDTQY
TRBV4-3	ASSQAGGGAKYGYT